Listed below are T cell receptor beta chains from one sample, sequenced in a study of T cell changes during pregnancy in multiple sclerosis. The data were produced by immunoSEQ multiplex PCR, yet TCRdb's version contains in-frame clones alone and is incomplete. The table shows about 46,000 clones, with around 92% occurring only once. Sequencing was performed on CD8+ T cells from peripheral blood mononuclear cells, taken after pregnancy. The receptors were sampled from a female donor with multiple sclerosis, enrolled in a pregnancy study. Each CDR3 is given with its conserved first and last residue.

V	J	CDR3
TRBV19	TRBJ1-1	CASDRGWSTEAFF
TRBV19	TRBJ2-1	CASWGVGPPLLLYNEQFF
TRBV14	TRBJ2-7	CASTKGAGRRGNEQYF
TRBV2	TRBJ2-7	CASIRGMATYEQYF
TRBV7-9	TRBJ2-7	CASSIPQGVPYEQYF
TRBV7-2	TRBJ1-1	CASSPIDNIFTEAFF
TRBV29-1	TRBJ2-7	CSVGRRHEQYF
TRBV25-1	TRBJ2-3	CASSEWASGSDGDTQYF
TRBV13	TRBJ2-1	CASSLRERSYNEQFF
TRBV29-1	TRBJ2-2	CSVVTFLQGDTGELFF